The entry below describes one T cell receptor beta chain. The antigen it recognizes is unknown. Base qualities are not recorded, but no much larger clone differs from it by a single base. This sample stems from a study of blood T cell repertoires in COVID-19 (dated by TCRdb to about 2020). About the investigation overall: The collaborator samples originated in the United States, Italy and Spain and spanned the acute and convalescent phases of COVID-19. The material from the prospective study consisted of cDNA or gDNA derived from T cells, B-cell-depleted T cells, or PBMCs. Deeply sampled blood TCRbeta repertoires from subjects exposed to, actively infected with, or recovered from COVID-19 were included in the dataset. The repertoires were released in a freely available public database intended as a resource for research on the immune response to SARS-CoV-2. Samples came from the ongoing ImmuneRACE study (first 160 participants) plus 1,254 subjects from 6 global collaborators. Nearly every sample came with metadata listing a de-identified subject ID, COVID-19 status, age in years and sex. Where available, HLA class I and class II types were obtained from metadata supplied by the sample provider rather than from assay-based typing. Overall results and qualifications from the work: The quantity of clinical and demographic metadata differed by source and by participant and was supplied without curation.

V is shortened by 2 bases, J by 6 bases, and the region joining them spans 16 bases. The CDR3 spans 16 residues, from the cysteine through the phenylalanine. Only the CDR3 part of the read is kept: 48 bases, read in frame from the first base. From a lookup of the germline V gene, CDR1 and CDR2 are SNHLY and FYNNEI. Enrolling through a virtual design, the prospective study's participants ranged in age from roughly 18 to 90 years and lived across some 22 United States geographic areas. In the prospective study, cohorts were assigned on the basis of participant-reported clinical history obtained from a screening survey and a study questionnaire. Recovered participants in ImmuneRACE Cohort 3 were defined by two consecutive negative NP/OP PCR tests, clearance by a healthcare professional, or resolution of symptoms. In the prospective study, whole blood, serum and a nasopharyngeal or oropharyngeal swab were collected from each participant by mobile phlebotomists. Over a roughly two-month period, participants in the prospective study had the option of providing additional blood draws and questionnaires. Before DNA extraction, blood samples from the prospective study were shipped at room temperature or frozen.

TCRbeta CDR3 regions were amplified from genomic DNA using the immunoSEQ Assay, a bias-controlled multiplex PCR. The study's processing was this. The number of nucleated cells in each sample was estimated by amplification of reference gene primers within the assay. To quantify the absolute abundance of each unique TCRbeta CDR3 rearrangement, sequence reads were collapsed and filtered. For each sample, productive Simpson clonality was calculated by taking the square root of Simpson's diversity index across productive rearrangements. TCRdb holds this immuneACCESS table with in-frame rearrangements only. Some clones are missing; in checked studies, unresolved V genes explain under half, and the rest has no known cause. Clone size and the V and J calls come from that table; the DNA yielded D and trimming. The sample has hundreds of thousands of clones on record, around nine tenths of them singletons. The ten largest account for approximately 1.6% of the sample.

This chain is built from TRBV2 and TRBJ1-4, with the identity of the D gene unclear. This TCR was sampled from a woman aged 50 to 60 who had recovered from COVID-19. Input material: PBMCs or T cells enriched from blood (not recorded which). The CDR3 sequence is CASSERLRSVDEKLFF. The sequenced DNA is TGTGCCAGCAGTGAAAGGCTGAGGTCGGTTGATGAAAAACTGTTTTTT.